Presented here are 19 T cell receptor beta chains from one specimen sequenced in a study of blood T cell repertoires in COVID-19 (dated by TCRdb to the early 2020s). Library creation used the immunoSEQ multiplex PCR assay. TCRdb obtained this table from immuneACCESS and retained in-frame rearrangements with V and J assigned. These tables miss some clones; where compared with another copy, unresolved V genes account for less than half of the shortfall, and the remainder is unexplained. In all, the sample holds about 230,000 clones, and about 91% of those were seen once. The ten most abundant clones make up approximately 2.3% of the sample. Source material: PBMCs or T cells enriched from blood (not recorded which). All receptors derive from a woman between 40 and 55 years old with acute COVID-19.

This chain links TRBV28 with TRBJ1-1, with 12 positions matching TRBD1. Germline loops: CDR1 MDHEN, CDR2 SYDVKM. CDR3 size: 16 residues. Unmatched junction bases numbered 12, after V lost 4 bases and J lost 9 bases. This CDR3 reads CASSSRGTGGGGQAFF. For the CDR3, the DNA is TGTGCCAGCAGTTCCCGCGGGACAGGGGGCGGGGGGCAAGCTTTCTTT.

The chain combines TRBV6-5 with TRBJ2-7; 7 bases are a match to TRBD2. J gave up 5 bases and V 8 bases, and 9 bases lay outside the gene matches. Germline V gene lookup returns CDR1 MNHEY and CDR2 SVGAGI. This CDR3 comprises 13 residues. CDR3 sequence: CASGLVLDDEQYV. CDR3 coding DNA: TGTGCCAGCGGACTAGTATTAGACGACGAGCAGTACGTC.

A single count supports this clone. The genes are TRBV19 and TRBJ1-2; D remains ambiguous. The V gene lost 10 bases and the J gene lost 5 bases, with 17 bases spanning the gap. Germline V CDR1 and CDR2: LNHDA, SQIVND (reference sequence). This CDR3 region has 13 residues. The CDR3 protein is CATTPRDSYGYTF. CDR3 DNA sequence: TGTGCCACCACCCCCCGAGACTCGTATGGCTACACCTTC.

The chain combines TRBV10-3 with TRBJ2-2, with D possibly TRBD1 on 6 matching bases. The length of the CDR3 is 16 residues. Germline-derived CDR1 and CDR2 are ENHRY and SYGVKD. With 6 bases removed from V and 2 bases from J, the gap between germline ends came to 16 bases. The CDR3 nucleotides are TGTGCCATCAGCCCCGGACAGTCTAGAAACACCGGGGAGCTGTTTTTT. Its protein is CAISPGQSRNTGELFF.

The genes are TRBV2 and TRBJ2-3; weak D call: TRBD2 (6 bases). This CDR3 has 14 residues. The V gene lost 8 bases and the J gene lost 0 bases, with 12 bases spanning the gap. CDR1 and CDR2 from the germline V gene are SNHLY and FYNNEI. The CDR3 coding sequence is TGTGCCAGCCGGGTCGGGACTAGCACAGATACGCAGTATTTT. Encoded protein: CASRVGTSTDTQYF.

The CDR3 spells CASSTDRGDEKLFF. The CDR3 bases are TGCGCCAGCAGCACGGACAGGGGGGACGAAAAACTGTTTTTT. The chain carries TRBV5-1 and TRBJ1-4; TRBD1 aligns across 10 bases. This CDR3 is built from 14 residues. With 4 bases clipped from V and 8 bases from J, the junction kept 5 bases outside the gene matches. Germline V gives CDR1 SGHRS, CDR2 YFSETQ.

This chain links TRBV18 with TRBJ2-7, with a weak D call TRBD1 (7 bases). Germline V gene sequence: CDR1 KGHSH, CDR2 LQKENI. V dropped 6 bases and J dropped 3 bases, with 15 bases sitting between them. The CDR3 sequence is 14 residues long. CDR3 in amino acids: CASSEGAGSYEQYF. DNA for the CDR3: TGTGCCAGCTCGGAGGGGGCGGGAAGCTACGAGCAGTACTTC.

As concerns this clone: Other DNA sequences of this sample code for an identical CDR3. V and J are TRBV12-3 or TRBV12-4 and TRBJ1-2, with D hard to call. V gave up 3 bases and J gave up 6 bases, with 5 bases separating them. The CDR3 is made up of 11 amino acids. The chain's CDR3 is CASSLRDGYTF. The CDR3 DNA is TGTGCCAGCAGTTTGAGGGATGGCTACACCTTC.

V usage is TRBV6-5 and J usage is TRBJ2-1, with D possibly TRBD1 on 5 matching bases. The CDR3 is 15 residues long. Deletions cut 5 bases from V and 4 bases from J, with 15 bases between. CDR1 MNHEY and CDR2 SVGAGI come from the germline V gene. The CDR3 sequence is CASSRTGQGYNEQFF. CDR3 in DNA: TGTGCCAGCAGTCGCACCGGGCAGGGATACAATGAGCAGTTCTTC.

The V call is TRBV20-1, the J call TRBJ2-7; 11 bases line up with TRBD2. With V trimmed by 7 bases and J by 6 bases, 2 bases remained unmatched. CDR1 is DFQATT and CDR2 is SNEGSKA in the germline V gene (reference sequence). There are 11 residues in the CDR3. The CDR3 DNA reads TGCAGTGTTAGCGGGGGGGTCGAGCAGTACTTC. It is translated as CSVSGGVEQYF.

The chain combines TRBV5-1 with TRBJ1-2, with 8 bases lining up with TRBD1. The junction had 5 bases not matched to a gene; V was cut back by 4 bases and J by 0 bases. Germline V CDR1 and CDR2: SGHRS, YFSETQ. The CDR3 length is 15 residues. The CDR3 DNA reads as TGCGCCAGCAGCCCCGGGACAGGCGCTAACTATGGCTACACCTTC. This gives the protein CASSPGTGANYGYTF.

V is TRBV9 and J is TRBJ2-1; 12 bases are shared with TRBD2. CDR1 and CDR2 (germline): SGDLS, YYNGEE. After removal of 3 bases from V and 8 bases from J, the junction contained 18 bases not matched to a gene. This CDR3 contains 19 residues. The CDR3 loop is CASSARQGTSGRGRDEQFF. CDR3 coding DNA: TGTGCCAGCAGCGCAAGGCAGGGGACTAGCGGGCGAGGTAGGGATGAGCAGTTCTTC.

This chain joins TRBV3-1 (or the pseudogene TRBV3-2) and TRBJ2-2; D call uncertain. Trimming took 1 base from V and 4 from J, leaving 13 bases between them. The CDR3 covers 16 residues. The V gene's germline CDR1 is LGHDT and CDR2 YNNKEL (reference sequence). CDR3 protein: CASSQALGLSTGELFF. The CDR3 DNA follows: TGTGCCAGCAGCCAAGCCCTAGGATTGTCCACCGGGGAGCTGTTTTTT.

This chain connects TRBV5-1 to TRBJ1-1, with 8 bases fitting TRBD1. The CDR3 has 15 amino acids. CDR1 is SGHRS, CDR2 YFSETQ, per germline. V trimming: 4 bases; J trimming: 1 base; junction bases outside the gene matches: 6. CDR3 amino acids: CASSPTGARNTEAFF. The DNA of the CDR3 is TGCGCCAGCAGCCCGACAGGGGCCAGGAACACTGAAGCTTTCTTT. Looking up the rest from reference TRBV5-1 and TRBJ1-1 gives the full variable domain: KAGVTQTPRYLIKTRGQQVTLSCSPISGHRSVSWYQQTPGQGLQFLFEYFSETQRNKGNFPGRFSGRQFSNSRSEMNVSTLELGDSALYLCASSPTGARNTEAFFGQGTRLTVV.

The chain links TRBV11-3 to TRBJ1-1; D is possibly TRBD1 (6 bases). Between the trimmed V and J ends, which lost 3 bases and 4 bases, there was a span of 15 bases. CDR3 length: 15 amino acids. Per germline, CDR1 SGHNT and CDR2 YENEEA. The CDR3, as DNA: TGTGCCAGCAGCTTTAGGCTCCAGGGGAGCACTGAAGCTTTCTTT. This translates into CASSFRLQGSTEAFF.

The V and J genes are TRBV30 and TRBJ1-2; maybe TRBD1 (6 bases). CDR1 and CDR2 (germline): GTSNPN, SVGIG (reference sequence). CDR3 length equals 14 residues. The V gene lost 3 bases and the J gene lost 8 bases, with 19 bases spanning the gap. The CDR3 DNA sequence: TGTGCCTGGAGGCACCGGGACATCTGGGACGGCTACACCTTC. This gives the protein CAWRHRDIWDGYTF.

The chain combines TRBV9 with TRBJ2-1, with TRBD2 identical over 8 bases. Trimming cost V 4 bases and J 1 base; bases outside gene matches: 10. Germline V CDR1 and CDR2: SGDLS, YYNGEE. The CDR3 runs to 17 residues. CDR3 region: CASSLTTSVLSYNEQFF. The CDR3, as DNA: TGTGCCAGCAGCCTCACGACTAGCGTCCTGTCCTACAATGAGCAGTTCTTC.

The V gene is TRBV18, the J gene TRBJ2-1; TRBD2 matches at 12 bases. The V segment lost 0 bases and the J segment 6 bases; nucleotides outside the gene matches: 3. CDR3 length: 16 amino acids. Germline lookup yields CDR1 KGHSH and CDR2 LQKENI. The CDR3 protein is CASSPPGLAGINEQFF. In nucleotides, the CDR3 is TGTGCCAGCTCACCACCTGGACTAGCGGGGATCAATGAGCAGTTCTTC.

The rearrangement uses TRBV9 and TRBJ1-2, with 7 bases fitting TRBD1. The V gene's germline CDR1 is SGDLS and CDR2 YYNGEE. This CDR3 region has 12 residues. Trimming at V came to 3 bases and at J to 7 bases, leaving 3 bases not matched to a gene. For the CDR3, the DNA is TGTGCCAGCAGCGCGACAGGGCCTGGCTACACCTTC. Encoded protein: CASSATGPGYTF.